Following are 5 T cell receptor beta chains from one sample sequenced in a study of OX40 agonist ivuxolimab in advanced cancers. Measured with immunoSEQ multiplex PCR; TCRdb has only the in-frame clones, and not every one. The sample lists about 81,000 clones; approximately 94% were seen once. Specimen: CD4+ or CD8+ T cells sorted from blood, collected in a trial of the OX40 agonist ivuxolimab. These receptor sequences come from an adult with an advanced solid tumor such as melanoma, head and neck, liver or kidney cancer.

For the CDR3, the DNA is TGTGCCAGCAGCTTGGAAGGAGGACGTGAAAAACTGTTTTTT. Encoded protein: CASSLEGGREKLFF. The chain combines TRBV5-8 with TRBJ1-4, with D unclear. CDR1 SGHTS and CDR2 YDEGEE come from the germline V gene. V was shortened by 0 bases and J by 7 bases, with 10 bases between the two germline ends. The CDR3 is made up of 14 amino acids.

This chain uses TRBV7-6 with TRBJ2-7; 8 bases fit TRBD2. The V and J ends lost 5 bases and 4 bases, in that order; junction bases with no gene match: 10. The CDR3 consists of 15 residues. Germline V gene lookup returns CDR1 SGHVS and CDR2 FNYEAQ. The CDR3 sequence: CASSPGRGASYEQYF. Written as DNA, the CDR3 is TGTGCCAGCAGCCCCGGGAGGGGGGCCTCATACGAGCAGTACTTC.

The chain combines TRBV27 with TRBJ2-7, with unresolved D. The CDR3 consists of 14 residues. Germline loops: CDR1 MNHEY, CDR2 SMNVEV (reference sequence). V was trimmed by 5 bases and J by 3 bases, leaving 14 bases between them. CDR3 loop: CASSPFPTVYEQYF. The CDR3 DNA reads TGTGCCAGCAGTCCCTTCCCGACTGTCTACGAGCAGTACTTC.

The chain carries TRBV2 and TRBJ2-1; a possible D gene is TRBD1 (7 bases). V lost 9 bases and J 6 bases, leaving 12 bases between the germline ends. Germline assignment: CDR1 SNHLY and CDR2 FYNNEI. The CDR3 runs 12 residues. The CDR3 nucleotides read TGTGCCAGACCGGAGGGGGCCAATGAGCAGTTCTTC. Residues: CARPEGANEQFF.

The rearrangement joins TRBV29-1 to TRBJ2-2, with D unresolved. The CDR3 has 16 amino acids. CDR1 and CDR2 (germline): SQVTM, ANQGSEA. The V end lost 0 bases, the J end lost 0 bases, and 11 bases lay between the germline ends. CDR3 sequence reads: CSVEDPSGANTGELFF. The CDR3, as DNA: TGCAGCGTTGAAGACCCCTCTGGAGCGAACACCGGGGAGCTGTTTTTT.